Listed here are 18 T cell receptor beta chains from one sample, sequenced in a study of PD-1 blockade in classical Hodgkin lymphoma. Exposure to brentuximab vedotin varied, and each patient had relapsed following autologous stem cell transplantation. Measured with immunoSEQ multiplex PCR; TCRdb has only the in-frame clones, and not every one. This table holds about 29,000 clones, more than 65% found once. Sample: peripheral blood mononuclear cells (PBMCs), taken before the second cycle of nivolumab. All receptors derive from a human donor with classical Hodgkin lymphoma.

The CDR3, as DNA: TGTGCCAGCAGCCCCCCGGGCGGCCAAGAGACCCAGTACTTC. The encoded protein is CASSPPGGQETQYF. The chain recombines TRBV7-8 with TRBJ2-5; no definite D call. V was pared by 5 bases and J by 1 base, with 11 bases between. CDR1 is SGHVS, CDR2 FQNEAQ, per germline. The CDR3 spans 14 residues.

As regards this clone: A junction boundary mismatches the germline segment, possibly from a read error. V gene TRBV28 combines with J gene TRBJ2-7, with 11 nucleotides matching TRBD2. This CDR3 contains 15 residues. Germline V gene lookup returns CDR1 MDHEN and CDR2 SYDVKM. The CDR3 region has the DNA TGTGCCAGCAGCCTACTAGCGGGGGTCTCCGACGAGCAGTACTTC. Translation: CASSLLAGVSDEQYF.

This chain links TRBV10-2 with TRBJ2-7; D not certain. Trimming pared 4 bases from V and 7 bases from J, leaving 14 bases between. The CDR3 is 13 residues long. In germline, CDR1 is WSHSY, CDR2 SAAADI. The CDR3 DNA reads TGCGCCAGCAGTGTCGACTGGGTTGGGGAGCAGTACTTC. This gives the protein CASSVDWVGEQYF.

The chain links TRBV11-2 to TRBJ2-2; no clear D gene. Germline loops: CDR1 SGHAT, CDR2 FQNNGV. This CDR3 comprises 15 residues. Deletions cut 1 base from V and 0 bases from J, with 6 bases between. This CDR3 is CASSLGFANTGELFF. The CDR3 region has the DNA TGTGCCAGCAGCTTAGGGTTCGCGAACACCGGGGAGCTGTTTTTT.

This chain joins TRBV10-3 and TRBJ2-3, with D unclear. Trimming removed 4 bases from V and 3 bases from J, with 2 bases in between. CDR1 is ENHRY and CDR2 is SYGVKD in the germline V gene. The CDR3 consists of 11 residues. The CDR3 protein is CAISATDTQYF. CDR3 bases: TGTGCCATCAGTGCAACAGATACGCAGTATTTT.

This clone was recorded a few times. The chain combines TRBV30 with TRBJ1-2; TRBD1 might be the D (6 bases). The germline V and J ends were trimmed by 2 bases and 5 bases, with 12 bases remaining between them. The CDR3 is 13 residues long. Germline V CDR1 and CDR2: GTSNPN, SVGIG (reference sequence). The CDR3 DNA sequence: TGTGCCTGGAGTAACCAGGGGTGGTATGGCTACACCTTC. Its protein product is CAWSNQGWYGYTF. Based on the CDR3 plus reference TRBV30 and TRBJ1-2, the full variable domain is SQTIHQWPATLVQPVGSPLSLECTVEGTSNPNLYWYRQAAGRGLQLLFYSVGIGQISSEVPQNLSASRPQDRQFILSSKKLLLSDSGFYLCAWSNQGWYGYTFGSGTRLTVV.

This clone was seen only a few times. The chain is built from TRBV7-6 and TRBJ1-1, with TRBD1 identical over 7 bases. This CDR3 comprises 15 residues. Germline V lookup: CDR1 SGHVS, CDR2 FNYEAQ. V trimming: 3 bases; J trimming: 4 bases; junction bases outside the gene matches: 8. The CDR3 nucleotides are TGTGCCAGCAGCTTGGTGACAGGGTTCGGCACTGAAGCTTTCTTT. As protein: CASSLVTGFGTEAFF. Using reference TRBV7-6 and TRBJ1-1 for the parts outside the CDR3, the full variable domain is GAGVSQSPRYKVTKRGQDVALRCDPISGHVSLYWYRQALGQGPEFLTYFNYEAQQDKSGLPNDRFSAERPEGSISTLTIQRTEQRDSAMYRCASSLVTGFGTEAFFGQGTRLTVV.

CDR3: CASSSSGTDLNSPLHF. As DNA, the CDR3 is TGTGCCAGCAGTTCGTCTGGGACCGATCTTAATTCACCCCTCCACTTT. The chain couples TRBV27 to TRBJ1-6; D is perhaps TRBD1 (5 bases). This CDR3 has 16 residues. Germline CDR1 and CDR2: MNHEY and SMNVEV (reference sequence). Trimming stripped 4 bases from V and 6 bases from J, with 16 bases between.

The chain couples TRBV5-1 to TRBJ1-5; TRBD1 is a possible D gene (5 bases). The germline gives CDR1 SGHRS, CDR2 YFSETQ. The CDR3 is made up of 14 amino acids. Trimming took off 5 bases at V and 4 bases at J, with 13 bases between the two ends. CDR3 region: CASSLDSPNQPQHF. CDR3 coding DNA: TGCGCCAGCAGTCTTGACAGCCCTAATCAGCCCCAGCATTTT.

This clone appeared a few times. The CDR3 coding sequence is TGTGCCAGCAGCTTTTACGACACTGAAGCTTTCTTT. It encodes CASSFYDTEAFF. The rearrangement links TRBV7-9 to TRBJ1-1; D not certain. The germline V gene encodes CDR1 SEHNR and CDR2 FQNEAQ (reference sequence). This CDR3 comprises 12 residues. V lost 3 bases, J lost 3 bases, and 5 bases lay in between.

The chain employs TRBV18 and TRBJ1-1, with D perhaps TRBD1 (5 bases). The CDR3 is 13 residues long. V lost 10 bases, J lost 3 bases, and 15 bases lay in between. Germline CDR1 is KGHSH and CDR2 is LQKENI. The CDR3 sequence: CATAGSLDTEAFF. The CDR3 coding sequence is TGTGCCACTGCAGGGTCTTTGGACACTGAAGCTTTCTTT.

This sequence joins TRBV7-6 and TRBJ2-2; D possibly corresponds to TRBD1 (5 bases). Trimming shortened V by 2 bases and J by 0 bases, and 16 bases separated the two germline ends. The CDR3 spans 18 residues. Germline V gene lookup returns CDR1 SGHVS and CDR2 FNYEAQ. The CDR3 sequence: CASSLLTPDTANTGELFF. In nucleotides, the CDR3 is TGTGCCAGCAGCTTATTGACCCCGGACACCGCGAACACCGGGGAGCTGTTTTTT.

Here the CDR3 reads CASSQDSGARAYEQYF. CDR3 coding DNA: TGCGCCAGCAGCCAAGATTCCGGGGCCAGGGCCTACGAGCAGTACTTC. The chain employs TRBV4-1 and TRBJ2-7, with D perhaps given as TRBD1 or TRBD2 (5 bases each). V lost 0 bases, J lost 2 bases, and 14 bases lay in between. The CDR3 length is 16 residues. Germline assignment: CDR1 MGHRA and CDR2 YSYEKL.

The J gene is TRBJ1-2, the V gene TRBV25-1; TRBD1 is a possible D gene (6 bases). Germline CDR1 reads MGHDK; CDR2 reads SYGVNS. This CDR3 is 14 amino acids long. Between the trimmed V and J ends, which lost 1 base and 6 bases, there was a span of 12 bases. Written as DNA, the CDR3 is TGTGCCAGCAGTGAATTAACAGGGTTAAATGGCTACACCTTC. As protein: CASSELTGLNGYTF.

The rearrangement joins TRBV28 to TRBJ2-5; 8 bases match TRBD2. CDR1 and CDR2 (germline): MDHEN, SYDVKM. The V and J ends lost 2 bases and 4 bases, in that order; junction bases with no gene match: 3. The CDR3 runs to 14 residues. CDR3: CASSLAGGSETQYF. The CDR3 coding sequence is TGTGCCAGCAGTTTAGCGGGGGGTTCAGAGACCCAGTACTTC. Based on the CDR3 plus reference TRBV28 and TRBJ2-5, the full variable domain is DVKVTQSSRYLVKRTGEKVFLECVQDMDHENMFWYRQDPGLGLRLIYFSYDVKMKEKGDIPEGYSVSREKKERFSLILESASTNQTSMYLCASSLAGGSETQYFGPGTRLLVL.

The chain carries TRBV18 and TRBJ2-2; D call uncertain. V dropped 6 bases and J dropped 0 bases, with 14 bases sitting between them. Germline CDR1 is KGHSH and CDR2 is LQKENI. The CDR3 has 16 residues. The CDR3 here is CASSNKRLSNTGELFF. DNA of the CDR3: TGTGCCAGCTCGAACAAACGCCTTTCGAACACCGGGGAGCTGTTTTTT.

This clone was observed a few times. This sequence joins TRBV7-9 and TRBJ2-1, with 8 bases that match TRBD2. The CDR3 loop spans 19 amino acids. CDR1 and CDR2 from the germline V gene are SEHNR and FQNEAQ (reference sequence). With V trimmed by 2 bases and J by 4 bases, 16 bases remained unmatched. The CDR3 DNA follows: TGTGCCAGCAGCTTAACCCCCATGCTAGCGGGCGACGTATACAATGAGCAGTTCTTC. Translated: CASSLTPMLAGDVYNEQFF.

The V and J genes are TRBV7-9 and TRBJ1-2; 8 positions match TRBD1. This CDR3 is 14 amino acids long. The V segment lost 3 bases and the J segment 4 bases; nucleotides outside the gene matches: 4. Germline CDR1 reads SEHNR; CDR2 reads FQNEAQ (reference sequence). CDR3 amino acids: CASSFQGASYGYTF. CDR3 nucleotides: TGTGCCAGCAGCTTCCAGGGGGCCAGCTATGGCTACACCTTC.